These 14 T cell receptor beta chains originate from one sample sequenced in a study of OX40 agonist ivuxolimab in advanced cancers. Clones were sequenced by immunoSEQ multiplex PCR, and TCRdb holds only the in-frame ones, with some missing. The sample carries 55,000 to 70,000 clones, about 82% recorded once. The sample in question was CD4+ or CD8+ T cells sorted from blood, obtained in a trial of the OX40 agonist ivuxolimab. These receptors all come from an adult with an advanced solid tumor such as melanoma, head and neck, liver or kidney cancer.

The chain has TRBV2 and TRBJ1-2, with D perhaps matching TRBD1 (5 bases). From germline, CDR1 is SNHLY and CDR2 FYNNEI. This CDR3 contains 13 residues. The ends were cut back, 11 bases at V and 4 bases at J, with 17 bases in the middle. The CDR3 region is CARAFPGPYGYTF. The CDR3 DNA follows: TGTGCCCGAGCTTTTCCAGGGCCCTATGGCTACACCTTC.

The CDR3 nucleotides read TGCGCCAGCAGCTTTGGACTAGCAGTATACAATGAGCAGTTCTTC. The encoded protein is CASSFGLAVYNEQFF. V and J are TRBV5-1 and TRBJ2-1, with 8 bases matching TRBD2. The V and J ends lost 2 bases and 4 bases, in that order; junction bases with no gene match: 5. The CDR3 has 15 amino acids. From germline, CDR1 is SGHRS and CDR2 YFSETQ.

The V and J genes are TRBV18 and TRBJ2-7; 9 nucleotides align to TRBD1. J lost 4 bases, V lost 4 bases, and 5 bases had no gene match. From germline, CDR1 is KGHSH and CDR2 LQKENI. This CDR3 region has 14 residues. CDR3 sequence (DNA): TGTGCCAGCTCACTACAGGGGGCTACGTACGAGCAGTACTTC. Translating gives CASSLQGATYEQYF.

The V call is TRBV5-1, the J call TRBJ2-5, with D unclear. CDR3 length: 16 residues. Germline CDR1 reads SGHRS; CDR2 reads YFSETQ. The germline V and J ends were trimmed by 0 bases and 2 bases, with 14 bases remaining between them. CDR3 nucleotide sequence: TGCGCCAGCAGCTTGGGGTCCCGGACCGCGCAAGAGACCCAGTACTTC. Residues: CASSLGSRTAQETQYF.

V is TRBV29-1 and J is TRBJ2-5, with 7 positions matching TRBD1. The CDR3 spans 12 residues. Germline CDR1 reads SQVTM; CDR2 reads ANQGSEA. J was trimmed by 3 bases and V by 3 bases; bases with no gene match: 1. CDR3 coding DNA: TGCAGCGTTGACACAGGGGAAGAGACCCAGTACTTC. Translated, it gives CSVDTGEETQYF.

The chain couples TRBV5-1 to TRBJ2-1; 8 nucleotides line up with TRBD1. The germline V gene encodes CDR1 SGHRS and CDR2 YFSETQ. The V and J ends lost 0 bases and 3 bases, in that order; junction bases with no gene match: 5. There are 16 residues in the CDR3. CDR3 residues: CASSLEVGQGYNEQFF. CDR3 DNA: TGCGCCAGCAGCTTGGAAGTAGGACAGGGCTACAATGAGCAGTTCTTC.

J is TRBJ2-1 and V is TRBV18, with 7 bases lining up with TRBD2. With 3 bases clipped from V and 4 bases from J, the junction kept 6 bases outside the gene matches. Germline CDR1 and CDR2: KGHSH and LQKENI. The CDR3 has 15 residues. The CDR3 DNA reads TGTGCCAGCTCACCCCCGAGCGGGGCTTACAATGAGCAGTTCTTC. This sequence encodes CASSPPSGAYNEQFF.

This clone was observed a few times. The chain combines TRBV6-5 with TRBJ1-1; 7 nucleotides line up with TRBD1. Germline-derived CDR1 and CDR2 are MNHEY and SVGAGI. The CDR3 extends over 12 amino acids. The ends lost 6 bases at V and 3 bases at J; junction bases unmatched: 1. This CDR3 reads CASRQGYTEAFF. The CDR3 nucleotides are TGTGCCAGCAGACAGGGGTACACTGAAGCTTTCTTT.

The chain is built from TRBV27 and TRBJ1-4, with D unclear. CDR3 size: 14 residues. V was trimmed by 3 bases and J by 0 bases, leaving 5 bases between them. Germline assignment: CDR1 MNHEY and CDR2 SMNVEV (reference sequence). The CDR3: CASSFSATNEKLFF. In DNA, the CDR3 is TGTGCCAGCAGTTTCAGTGCAACTAATGAAAAACTGTTTTTT.

The genes are TRBV27 and TRBJ1-2, with D perhaps TRBD1 (5 bases). V gave up 9 bases and J gave up 6 bases, with 20 bases separating them. Looked up from germline, CDR1 is MNHEY and CDR2 is SMNVEV (reference sequence). The length of the CDR3 is 14 residues. In DNA, the CDR3 is TGTGCCAGTTCCCGAGAGGGGCTTAATAATGGCTACACCTTC. Translation gives CASSREGLNNGYTF.

V usage is TRBV7-2 and J usage is TRBJ1-5; 7 bases agree with TRBD1. After removal of 3 bases from V and 6 bases from J, the junction contained 8 bases not matched to a gene. The CDR3 covers 15 residues. Looked up from germline, CDR1 is SGHTA and CDR2 is FQGNSA. The CDR3 nucleotides read TGTGCCAGCAGCTTTTTACAGGGGACTGGTCAGCCCCAGCATTTT. This translates into CASSFLQGTGQPQHF.

The chain employs TRBV7-8 and TRBJ1-3; weak D call: TRBD1 (5 bases). This CDR3 region has 14 residues. The germline V gene encodes CDR1 SGHVS and CDR2 FQNEAQ. Between the trimmed V and J ends, which lost 4 bases and 1 base, there was a span of 8 bases. CDR3 in amino acids: CASSYGASGNTIYF. CDR3 in DNA: TGTGCCAGCAGCTACGGGGCATCTGGAAACACCATATATTTT.

The chain links TRBV27 to TRBJ2-5; the match to TRBD2 covers 7 bases. The length of the CDR3 is 19 residues. Germline V gene sequence: CDR1 MNHEY, CDR2 SMNVEV (reference sequence). J was trimmed by 5 bases and V by 2 bases; bases with no gene match: 20. This CDR3 is CASSLRGVGAGPREETQYF. The CDR3 coding sequence is TGTGCCAGCAGTTTACGAGGGGTGGGAGCGGGGCCACGGGAGGAGACCCAGTACTTC.

The CDR3 sequence is CASSLETGTNTGELFF. DNA of the CDR3: TGCGCCAGCAGCTTGGAGACCGGGACTAACACCGGGGAGCTGTTTTTT. The chain recombines TRBV5-1 with TRBJ2-2; perhaps TRBD2 as D (6 bases). Between the trimmed V and J ends, which lost 0 bases and 2 bases, there was a span of 11 bases. The CDR3 loop spans 16 amino acids. From germline, CDR1 is SGHRS and CDR2 YFSETQ.